This T cell receptor (beta chain) came from a study of control samples from healthy donors and cancer patients. Here immunoSEQ multiplex PCR was the method, and the copy in TCRdb shows in-frame clones only, minus some. The table has 130,000 to 150,000 clones, more than 85% seen once. The V gene lost 0 bases and the J gene lost 5 bases, with 12 bases spanning the gap. Per the germline V gene, CDR1 is SGHTS and CDR2 is YDEGEE. CDR3 length: 16 residues. This clone was observed once. This chain uses TRBV5-8 with TRBJ1-6; TRBD1 might be the D (6 bases). Input material: blood. This receptor was obtained from a man aged 18 to 30 in good health. The CDR3 DNA reads TGTGCCAGCAGCTTGGCTGGGGGCCATCATAATTCACCCCTCCACTTT. Encoded protein: CASSLAGGHHNSPLHF.